Presented here are 17 T cell receptor beta chains from one specimen sequenced in a study of T cells after yellow fever vaccination. TCRdb reprocessed the 5' RACE reads with MiXCR, giving one entry per CDR3 protein. The sample shows a few hundred thousand distinct CDR3 sequences, approximately 10% of them seen only once. The material was CD4+ T cells sorted from PBMCs, obtained 5 days after the yellow fever booster vaccination. These receptors were collected from a man aged 18-30 years who received the YFV17D yellow fever vaccine.

This clonotype came up a few times. V and J are TRBV5-1 and TRBJ2-7; no clear D. The CDR3 runs 14 residues. V lost 3 bases and J lost 6, with 16 bases in between. Germline loops: CDR1 SGHRS, CDR2 YFSETQ. CDR3 sequence reads: CASSSLSRSGEQYF. As DNA, the CDR3 is TGCGCCAGCAGCTCCCTCTCCAGGTCAGGCGAGCAGTACTTC. Drawing the rest from reference TRBV5-1 and TRBJ2-7, the complete variable domain is KAGVTQTPRYLIKTRGQQVTLSCSPISGHRSVSWYQQTPGQGLQFLFEYFSETQRNKGNFPGRFSGRQFSNSRSEMNVSTLELGDSALYLCASSSLSRSGEQYFGPGTRLTVT.

There are a few counts of this clonotype. The V gene is TRBV5-1, the J gene TRBJ1-1, with D tentatively TRBD1 (5 bases). Germline V CDR1 and CDR2: SGHRS, YFSETQ. V lost 6 bases and J lost 2, with 17 bases in between. CDR3 length equals 15 residues. The CDR3, as DNA: TGCGCCAGCAACCCCCTCGGCCAGGGTAACACTGAAGCTTTCTTT. This translates into CASNPLGQGNTEAFF.

A few counts support this clonotype. The CDR3, as DNA: TGTGCCAGCAGCCAAGGAGGGCCGCAGTACGTC. This gives the protein CASSQGGPQYV. The chain uses TRBV6-2 or TRBV6-3 and TRBJ2-7, with D maybe TRBD2 (6 bases). This CDR3 comprises 11 residues. Germline CDR1 reads MNHEY; CDR2 reads SVGEGT. The V and J ends lost 6 bases and 9 bases respectively, with 12 bases between them.

This clonotype showed up many times. The chain carries TRBV2 and TRBJ2-5; unclear D gene. Germline V gene lookup returns CDR1 SNHLY and CDR2 FYNNEI. The CDR3 is 15 amino acids. Trimming shortened V by 7 bases and J by 0 bases, and 15 bases separated the two germline ends. The CDR3 is CASNLARSYQETQYF. The CDR3 DNA follows: TGTGCCAGCAACCTTGCCCGGTCATACCAAGAGACCCAGTACTTC.

This clonotype was observed at least ten times. The chain's CDR3 is CASSLEGGLSEQYF. CDR3 sequence (DNA): TGTGCCAGCAGCCTGGAAGGCGGATTGAGCGAGCAGTACTTC. The V gene is TRBV6-1, the J gene TRBJ2-7; D call uncertain. The germline V and J ends were trimmed by 6 bases and 6 bases, with 18 bases remaining between them. The V gene's germline CDR1 is MNHNS and CDR2 SASEGT. The CDR3 covers 14 residues.

The chain recombines TRBV20-1 with TRBJ1-5, with D possibly being TRBD1 (6 bases). The CDR3 spans 15 residues. The germline V gene encodes CDR1 DFQATT and CDR2 SNEGSKA (reference sequence). Trimming took off 4 bases at V and 5 bases at J, with 18 bases between the two ends. CDR3 loop: CSAIGTRGLDQPQHF. DNA for the CDR3: TGCAGTGCTATAGGGACCAGGGGCCTGGATCAGCCCCAGCATTTT.

The table lists this clonotype with many counts. J is TRBJ1-2 and V is TRBV6-2 or TRBV6-3; no reliable D call. Germline values: CDR1 MNHEY, CDR2 SVGEGT. V gave up 6 bases and J gave up 0 bases, with 11 bases separating them. The CDR3 is 14 residues long. Here the CDR3 reads CASSGESTNYGYTF. For the CDR3, the DNA is TGTGCCAGCAGCGGGGAAAGCACTAACTATGGCTACACCTTC.

This clonotype was counted a few times. The chain links TRBV7-2 to TRBJ2-5; 11 bases align to TRBD2. The CDR3 covers 16 residues. CDR1 SGHTA and CDR2 FQGNSA come from the germline V gene. The junction had 6 bases not matched to a gene; V was cut back by 4 bases and J by 2 bases. In nucleotides, the CDR3 is TGTGCCAGCAGCTCCAGTGGGACTAGCGGACAAGAGACCCAGTACTTC. It encodes CASSSSGTSGQETQYF.

Only a few counts were recorded for this clonotype. The chain recombines TRBV6-2 or TRBV6-3 with TRBJ2-5; 7 nucleotides match TRBD2. The trim removed 4 bases at V and 5 bases at J, leaving 13 bases unmatched. This CDR3 is built from 16 residues. Germline V CDR1 and CDR2: MNHEY, SVGEGT. CDR3 in DNA: TGTGCCAGCAGTTCCTCCACCAAGACTAGCAGGGAGACCCAGTACTTC. It encodes CASSSSTKTSRETQYF.

This clonotype showed up just a few times. The chain links TRBV9 to TRBJ1-6; the D is unclear. The germline CDR1 and CDR2 sequences are SGDLS and YYNGEE. The CDR3 covers 15 residues. Trimming removed 0 bases from V and 9 bases from J, with 13 bases in between. The CDR3 loop reads CASSVEREAISPLHF. CDR3 DNA: TGTGCCAGCAGCGTAGAGCGGGAAGCTATTTCACCCCTCCACTTT.

In DNA form, the CDR3 reads TGTGCCAGCAGCCAAGAATCGGAGACCCAGTACTTC. This translates into CASSQESETQYF. The chain uses TRBV3-1 and TRBJ2-5, with D hard to call. The germline V and J ends were trimmed by 0 bases and 5 bases, with 4 bases remaining between them. This CDR3 has 12 amino acids. The germline V gene has CDR1 LGHDT and CDR2 YNNKEL (reference sequence).

This clonotype has a count of ten or more. The chain has TRBV27 and TRBJ1-1; D is unclear. This CDR3 is built from 14 residues. The V and J ends lost 6 bases and 3 bases respectively, with 14 bases between them. Germline-derived CDR1 and CDR2 are MNHEY and SMNVEV (reference sequence). The CDR3 nucleotides are TGTGCCAGCAGGATCAGGCCCGGGGACACTGAAGCTTTCTTT. Translated, it gives CASRIRPGDTEAFF.

This clonotype has just a few counts. J is TRBJ2-3 and V is TRBV4-3; possibly TRBD2 for D (6 bases). CDR1 and CDR2 from the germline V gene are LGHNA and YSLEER. The CDR3 is made up of 16 amino acids. V dropped 3 bases and J dropped 6 bases, with 19 bases sitting between them. For the CDR3, the DNA is TGCGCCAGCAGCCAGGGTGCTAGCGCGGACTTGGATACGCAGTATTTT. Translation: CASSQGASADLDTQYF.

The chain joins TRBV5-8 to TRBJ2-1, with D possibly called TRBD1 or TRBD2 (6 bases each). Per the germline V gene, CDR1 is SGHTS and CDR2 is YDEGEE. CDR3 length: 14 amino acids. Trimming left V 10 bases short and J 2 bases short, with 16 bases between. The CDR3 DNA sequence: TGTGCCGCCAAAGGGGGGTACGCCTACAATGAGCAGTTCTTC. Translating gives CAAKGGYAYNEQFF.

The gene calls are TRBV13 and TRBJ1-1; the D gene is possibly TRBD1 (5 bases). The V end was cut by 5 bases, the J end by 9 bases, with 13 bases between. The CDR3 spans 12 residues. From germline, CDR1 is PRHDT and CDR2 FYEKMQ (reference sequence). CDR3 bases: TGTGCCAGCAGCGTAGTGGGGGAACAAGCTTTCTTT. Translation gives CASSVVGEQAFF.

Only a few counts were recorded for this clonotype. The chain employs TRBV20-1 and TRBJ1-6; no clear D gene. In germline, CDR1 is DFQATT, CDR2 SNEGSKA (reference sequence). CDR3 length equals 10 residues. Trimming took off 6 bases at V and 14 bases at J, with 11 bases between the two ends. The CDR3 DNA reads as TGCAGTGCCCTATCAGGAGCCCTCCACTTT. Translated, it gives CSALSGALHF.

The V and J genes are TRBV12-5 and TRBJ2-7; tentatively, D is TRBD2 (6 bases). The length of the CDR3 is 14 residues. Germline values: CDR1 LGHNT, CDR2 FRNRAP. V lost 6 bases, J lost 3 bases, and 15 bases lay in between. This chain's CDR3 is CASGPPPGVYEQYF. The DNA of the CDR3 is TGTGCTAGTGGCCCCCCTCCGGGGGTCTACGAGCAGTACTTC.